These 4 T cell receptor beta chains share one sample of origin, sequenced in a study of cytomegalovirus exposure and HLA in healthy donors. Use of 60 Vbeta and 13 Jbeta primers characterized the PCR. Clones were sequenced by immunoSEQ multiplex PCR, and TCRdb holds only the in-frame ones, with some missing. Of about 150,000 clones in the sample, about 75% were seen once. Material: PBMCs. These TCRs come from a man in his thirties or forties in good health and CMV-seronegative.

This chain joins TRBV9 and TRBJ2-7; 8 bases fit TRBD1. V shed 0 bases and J 3 bases; nucleotides not matched to a gene: 5. The CDR3 has 15 amino acids. The germline V gene has CDR1 SGDLS and CDR2 YYNGEE. The CDR3 region is CASSVGGTGYYEQYF. In DNA form, the CDR3 reads TGTGCCAGCAGCGTAGGCGGGACAGGATACTACGAGCAGTACTTC.

The J gene is TRBJ2-3, the V gene TRBV11-2; TRBD2 matches 7 bases. The CDR3 spans 11 residues. V lost 3 bases and J lost 14; bases outside the gene matches: 5. CDR1 is SGHAT and CDR2 is FQNNGV in the germline V gene. The CDR3 DNA reads TGTGCCAGCAGCTTCGGACTAGTGGGGTATTTT. Translating gives CASSFGLVGYF.

The chain uses TRBV29-1 and TRBJ2-1; possible D gene TRBD1, 5 bases. The V end was cut by 6 bases, the J end by 5 bases, with 8 bases between. CDR3 length: 11 amino acids. Germline V gene sequence: CDR1 SQVTM, CDR2 ANQGSEA. CDR3 bases: TGCAGCGTGGTCAGGGACAATGAGCAGTTCTTC. Its translation: CSVVRDNEQFF.

V is TRBV5-5 and J is TRBJ2-1, with D perhaps matching TRBD1 (7 bases). Germline CDR1 is SGHKS and CDR2 is YYEKEE (reference sequence). The CDR3 contains 16 residues. V dropped 4 bases and J dropped 0 bases, with 14 bases sitting between them. CDR3 nucleotide sequence: TGTGCCAGCAGCCCAGGGGGGCTAAGCTCCTACAATGAGCAGTTCTTC. Translating gives CASSPGGLSSYNEQFF.